Presented here are 2 T cell receptor beta chains from one specimen sequenced in a study of radiation and T cells in renal cell carcinoma. The time point denotes: blood 4 weeks post-SBRT, at nephrectomy. Treatment here: 15 Gy SBRT to primary tumor, nephrectomy 4 weeks later. The repertoire was sequenced with immunoSEQ multiplex PCR; TCRdb's copy has only in-frame clones and lacks some. Here the sample spans some 78,000 clones, about 89% being singletons. The sequencing here drew on blood, taken from a patient whose treatment included radiotherapy and nephrectomy. The receptors stem from a woman in her 70s with renal cell carcinoma.

CDR3 loop: CASSQGLVGEQFF. The DNA of the CDR3 is TGTGCCAGCAGTCAGGGACTAGTGGGTGAGCAGTTCTTC. The chain joins TRBV7-2 to TRBJ2-1; 8 bases agree with TRBD2. Germline lookup yields CDR1 SGHTA and CDR2 FQGNSA. V trimming: 6 bases; J trimming: 9 bases; junction bases outside the gene matches: 7. This CDR3 is built from 13 residues.

This clone was observed a few times. V is TRBV14 and J is TRBJ1-1, with no clear D. The germline V gene encodes CDR1 SGHDN and CDR2 FVKESK. With 1 base removed from V and 10 bases from J, the gap between germline ends came to 13 bases. CDR3 length: 13 amino acids. CDR3 nucleotides: TGTGCCAGCAGCCAAGTACAAGGGCTTTCAGCTTTCTTT. The encoded protein is CASSQVQGLSAFF.